A selection of T cell receptor beta chains follows, all from one sample in a study of T cell clonotyping in hematopoietic cell transplantation. Measured with immunoSEQ multiplex PCR; TCRdb has only the in-frame clones, and not every one. The sample records 46,000 or so clones, more than 75% being singletons. The sequences come from peripheral blood mononuclear cells, collected before stem cell transplant. Receptors were obtained from a man between 60 and 70 years old with biphenotypic leukemia. Some clones in this sample may be carry-over from other donors' samples. The CDR3 runs from the conserved cysteine through the conserved F or W. A D gene is named only where the DNA matches it firmly. Size is stated for part of the rows, as once, few or many counts, or as a class when the clone is expanded.

j_call v_call d_call clone_size cdr3_nt cdr3_aa
TRBJ1-5 TRBV6-5 . . TGTGCCAGCAGGCCGTCACAGGGATCCAATCAGCCCCAGCATTTT CASRPSQGSNQPQHF
TRBJ2-7 TRBV7-8 TRBD2 once TGTGCCAGCAGCTTAGATTGGAATGGAGCGGGGGGCGGGAAGGGCTTTGAGCAGTACTTC CASSLDWNGAGGGKGFEQYF
TRBJ2-7 TRBV6-5 . . TGTGCCAGCAGTCAGGGGGGCGAGCAGTACTTC CASSQGGEQYF
TRBJ2-7 TRBV5-4 . . TGTGCCAGCAGCTTGCAAGGTCGACTCTACGAGCAGTACTTC CASSLQGRLYEQYF
TRBJ2-1 TRBV7-2 TRBD2 . TGTGCCAGCAGCCAGACTAGCGCCCGATACAATGAGCAGTTCTTC CASSQTSARYNEQFF
TRBJ2-7 TRBV19 TRBD1 once TGTGCCAGTAGTACCCCAGGGGGCTACGAGCAGTACTTC CASSTPGGYEQYF
TRBJ2-7 TRBV7-8 . . TGTGCCAGCAGCTTAGCGGGGACCCTACCTACAGGGTACGAGCAGTACTTC CASSLAGTLPTGYEQYF
TRBJ2-7 TRBV30 . few TGTGCCTGCTCCGGGCCCCCGGGCGAGCAGTACTTC CACSGPPGEQYF
TRBJ1-2 TRBV19 . once TGTGCCAGCCAGCAGGGGATGGGGTATGGCTACACCTTC CASQQGMGYGYTF
TRBJ2-3 TRBV6-4 . . TGTGCCAGCAGTGAACAACTCACAGATACGCAGTATTTT CASSEQLTDTQYF
TRBJ2-7 TRBV9 . . TGTGCCAGCAGCGTAGAGGTAGTGGGGGAGCAGTACTTC CASSVEVVGEQYF
TRBJ2-7 TRBV7-9 . few TGTGCCAGCAGCCCCCGGGACGGGTACGAGCAGTACTTC CASSPRDGYEQYF
TRBJ1-3 TRBV30 . . TGTGCCTGGAGCCCGGGACAAACCGTACCCTCTGGAAACACCATATATTTT CAWSPGQTVPSGNTIYF
TRBJ1-1 TRBV4-1 . . TGCGCCAGCAGCTTAAAGGTAACGGGGGAAGCTTTCTTT CASSLKVTGEAFF
TRBJ2-1 TRBV13 TRBD2 few TGTGCCAGCAGCGACCTAGCGGGTATGCTCGGTCGGCAGTTCTTC CASSDLAGMLGRQFF
TRBJ1-1 TRBV28 . . TGTGCCAGCAGCCAAGGGACGAACACTGAAGCTTTCTTT CASSQGTNTEAFF
TRBJ2-7 TRBV30 . once TGTGCCTGGAGTAGTCACAGGGTTACCGTGCAGTACTTC CAWSSHRVTVQYF
TRBJ2-7 TRBV5-1 TRBD1 . TGCGCCAGCAGCACCCTAAGGACAGGACGATACGAGCAGTACTTC CASSTLRTGRYEQYF
TRBJ2-1 TRBV7-9 . . TGTGCCAGCAGTTCCACTTTAAATGAGCAGTTCTTC CASSSTLNEQFF
TRBJ2-5 TRBV7-2 . once TGTGCCAGCAGCTTAAGGGTGGGGGAGACCCAGTACTTC CASSLRVGETQYF
TRBJ2-6 TRBV7-2 . few TGTGCCAGCAGCCTAGGAGCTGGAGCCAACGTCCTGACTTTC CASSLGAGANVLTF
TRBJ2-1 TRBV5-1 . . TGCGCCAGCAGCCGGAACGCCGGGGCCCGGGACAATGAGCAGTTCTTC CASSRNAGARDNEQFF
TRBJ2-2 TRBV5-1 . few TGCGCCAGCAGCTTGCTGGGGAACACCGGGGAGCTGTTTTTT CASSLLGNTGELFF
TRBJ2-1 TRBV11-2 . . TGTGCCAGCAGCTCCGCAGGGGCGAGCTCCTACAATGAGCAGTTCTTC CASSSAGASSYNEQFF
TRBJ1-1 TRBV30 . . TGTGCCTGGAGTGTTGGATCGACAGGGAACACTGAAGCTTTCTTT CAWSVGSTGNTEAFF
TRBJ2-5 TRBV7-2 TRBD2 . TGTGCCAGCAGCTTAGCAGGACTAGCGGAAGAGACCCAGTACTTC CASSLAGLAEETQYF
TRBJ1-1 TRBV14 . . TGTGCCAGCAGCCAAGATCGGCAGCGTGAAGCTTTCTTT CASSQDRQREAFF
TRBJ1-1 TRBV19 TRBD1 . TGTGCCACTTTCCGGGACAGGGGTGATACTATTGAAGCTTTCTTT CATFRDRGDTIEAFF
TRBJ1-1 TRBV28 TRBD1 . TGTGCCAGCAGGTTGATGGGACAGGGGTTAATGAACACTGAAGCTTTCTTT CASRLMGQGLMNTEAFF
TRBJ1-3 TRBV6-1 . . TGTGCCAGCAGTGAAGCGTGGGAGAGCTCTGGAAACACCATATATTTT CASSEAWESSGNTIYF
TRBJ2-3 TRBV6-5 . . TGTGCCACCAGTTCCTTAGCGCAAGATACGCAGTATTTT CATSSLAQDTQYF
TRBJ2-7 TRBV28 . . TGTGCCATCCAGGACAGCTCTGGCTACGAGCAGTACTTC CAIQDSSGYEQYF
TRBJ2-4 TRBV7-3 TRBD2 . TGTGCCAGCAGCTTGGGACTAGCGGAAAACATTCAGTACTTC CASSLGLAENIQYF
TRBJ2-3 TRBV5-6 . . TGTGCCAGCAACACCCCCGGGGCTGGTGGAGATACGCAGTATTTT CASNTPGAGGDTQYF
TRBJ1-2 TRBV7-3 . . TGTGCCAGCAGCTTATGGTTGGGGTGGTGGGCTCGTTATGTAGGTTTC CASSLWLGWWARYVGF
TRBJ1-2 TRBV2 . once TGTGCCAGCAGGAGGGACACAATAAACTATGGCTACACCTTC CASRRDTINYGYTF
TRBJ1-5 TRBV27 . . TGTGCCAGCAGTTCGGCAGTTAATCAGCCCCAGCATTTT CASSSAVNQPQHF
TRBJ2-7 TRBV5-6 TRBD2 . TGTGCCAGCAGCTTCATGGCGGGAGGCCTGTACTTC CASSFMAGGLYF
TRBJ2-3 TRBV9 TRBD2 few TGTGCCAGCAGCGAAGACGGGAGGGCCGGGGATACGCAGTATTTT CASSEDGRAGDTQYF
TRBJ2-7 TRBV10-2 . . TGCGCCAGCAGCGGGTACGAGCAGTACTTC CASSGYEQYF
TRBJ2-3 TRBV7-8 . . TGTGCCAGCAGCTTAGCCGGGGCTGCTAGCACAGATACGCAGTATTTT CASSLAGAASTDTQYF
TRBJ1-2 TRBV28 TRBD1 medium-sized TGTGCCAGCAGACGACAGGGGCGACACTATGGCTACACCTTC CASRRQGRHYGYTF
TRBJ2-5 TRBV20-1 . . TGCAGTGCCCCGAGAAAGGGGACCCAGTACTTC CSAPRKGTQYF
TRBJ1-1 TRBV19 TRBD1 . TGTGCCACTCGGACACACAGGGGGTTTACCACTGAAGCTTTCTTT CATRTHRGFTTEAFF
TRBJ2-7 TRBV5-5 . . TGTGCCAGCAGCCCGGTCAGCTACGAGCAGTACTTC CASSPVSYEQYF
TRBJ2-2 TRBV7-2 TRBD2 once TGTGCCAGCAGCTTTTTCTCTAGCGGGAGTGGGGAGCTGTTTTTT CASSFFSSGSGELFF
TRBJ2-5 TRBV25-1 . . TGTGCCAGCAGTGTGTACACCGAGGTGGAGACCCAGTACTTC CASSVYTEVETQYF
TRBJ2-3 TRBV7-2 . . TGTGCCAGCAGCTTAGACACAGATACGCAGTATTTT CASSLDTDTQYF
TRBJ2-7 TRBV7-8 . . TGTGCCAGCACCCTCCTAGTTACCTCCTACGAGCAGTACTTC CASTLLVTSYEQYF
TRBJ2-1 TRBV5-1 TRBD2 . TGCGCCAGCAGCTCAAACCCAGCGGGAGGGCCGGGTGAGCAGTTCTTC CASSSNPAGGPGEQFF
TRBJ2-7 TRBV7-8 TRBD2 . TGTGCCAGCAGCTTAGTTAGGACTAGCGACGAGCAGTACTTC CASSLVRTSDEQYF
TRBJ2-5 TRBV7-2 . . TGTGCCAGCAGCTTAAACAGGGTCGGTGAGACCCAGTACTTC CASSLNRVGETQYF
TRBJ1-2 TRBV27 TRBD1 . TGTGCCAGCAGTTTTTCGACAGGGGAGAGCTATGGCTACACCTTC CASSFSTGESYGYTF
TRBJ2-7 TRBV6-5 TRBD1 few TGTGCCAGCAGCTACGGGACAGATACCTACGAGCAGTACTTC CASSYGTDTYEQYF
TRBJ2-5 TRBV5-6 . once TGTGCCAGCAGCTTGGTACAGGAAGAGACCCAGTACTTC CASSLVQEETQYF
TRBJ2-5 TRBV4-1 TRBD2 . TGCGCCAGCAGCGATGGACTAGCGGGAGGAGAGACCCAGTACTTC CASSDGLAGGETQYF
TRBJ2-5 TRBV9 . . TGTGCCAGCAGCGTCTCCCCAGAAGAGACCCAGTACTTC CASSVSPEETQYF
TRBJ1-1 TRBV11-2 . . TGTGCCAGCAGCCTAAACACTGAAGCTTTCTTT CASSLNTEAFF